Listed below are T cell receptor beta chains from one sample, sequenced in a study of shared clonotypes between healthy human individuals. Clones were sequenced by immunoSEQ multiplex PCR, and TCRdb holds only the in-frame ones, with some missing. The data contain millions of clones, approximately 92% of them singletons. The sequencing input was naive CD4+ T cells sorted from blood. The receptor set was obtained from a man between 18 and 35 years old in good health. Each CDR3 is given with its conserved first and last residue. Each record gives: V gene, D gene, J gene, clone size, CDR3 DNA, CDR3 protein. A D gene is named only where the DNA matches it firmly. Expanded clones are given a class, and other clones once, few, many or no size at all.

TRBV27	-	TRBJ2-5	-	TGTGCCAGCCGTGACAGGAACCAAGAGACCCAGTACTTC	CASRDRNQETQYF
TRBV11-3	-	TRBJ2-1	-	TGTGCCAGCAGTTTTGGAGGGAATGAGCAGTTCTTC	CASSFGGNEQFF
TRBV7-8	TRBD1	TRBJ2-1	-	TGTGCCAGCAGCTTAATCCAGCAGGGGGCATATGAGCAGTTCTTC	CASSLIQQGAYEQFF
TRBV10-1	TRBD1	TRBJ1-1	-	TGCGCCAGCAGTGAGTCGGGACAGGGACACACTGAAGCTTTCTTT	CASSESGQGHTEAFF
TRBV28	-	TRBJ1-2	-	TGTGCCAGCAGTCCGGGGGCAGGAGGTCTCGGCTACACCTTC	CASSPGAGGLGYTF
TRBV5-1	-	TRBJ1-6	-	TGCGCCAGCAGCTTGGGGGATTCTAATTCACCCCTCCACTTT	CASSLGDSNSPLHF
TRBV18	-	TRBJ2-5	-	TGTGCCAGCTCACCACCGATGGGGGGCTACGAGACCCAGTACTTC	CASSPPMGGYETQYF
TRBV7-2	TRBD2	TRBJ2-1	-	TGTGCCAGCAGCGAGAGGACTAGCGCGGAGATTAAGCAGTTCTTC	CASSERTSAEIKQFF
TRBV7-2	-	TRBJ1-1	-	TGTGCCAGCAGCTTAGCGAACGGGGGCACGGCTTTCTTT	CASSLANGGTAFF
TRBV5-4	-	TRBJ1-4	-	TGTGCCAGCAGCTTGGTGGGGGGAGAAAAACTGTTTTTT	CASSLVGGEKLFF
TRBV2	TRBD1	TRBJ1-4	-	TGTGCCAGCACCGCGGACAGGGGGCAGGTAAAACTGTTTTTT	CASTADRGQVKLFF
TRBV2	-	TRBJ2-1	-	TGTGCCAGCAGAGGACCCGGACGGAATGAGCAGTTCTTC	CASRGPGRNEQFF
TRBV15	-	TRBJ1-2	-	TGTGCCACCAGCAGAGGGACCGGAAGGTTCGTTGAGGGTGACCCTGGTTACACCTTC	CATSRGTGRFVEGDPGYTF
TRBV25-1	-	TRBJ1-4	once	TGTGCCAGCAGTGAAGTTTCAGGGGCTAATGAAAAACTGTTTTTT	CASSEVSGANEKLFF
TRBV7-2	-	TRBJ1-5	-	TGTGCCAGCAGCGGCCCTGGGCCCCAGCATTTT	CASSGPGPQHF
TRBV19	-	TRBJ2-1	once	TGTGCCAGTAGTATCCAGCAGGGTCCGAATGAGCAGTTCTTC	CASSIQQGPNEQFF
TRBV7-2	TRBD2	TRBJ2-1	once	TGTGCCAGCAGCAGAGGTAGCGGGGGGGTCAATGAGCAGTTCTTC	CASSRGSGGVNEQFF
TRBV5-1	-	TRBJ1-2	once	TGCGCCAGCAGCTTGGCGTCGGGTCGGAACTATGGCTACACCTTC	CASSLASGRNYGYTF
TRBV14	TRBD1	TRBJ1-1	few	TGTGCCAGCAGCCAAGGGGACAGGGGAGCTTTCTTT	CASSQGDRGAFF
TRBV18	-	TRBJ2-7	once	TGTGCCAGCTCACCTGGGCGGGAACCCTACGAGCAGTACTTC	CASSPGREPYEQYF
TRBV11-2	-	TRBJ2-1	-	TGTGCCAGCAGCGCCCCGGCGGCAGGCTTTCACAATGAGCAGTTCTTC	CASSAPAAGFHNEQFF
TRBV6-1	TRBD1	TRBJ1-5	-	TGTGCCAGCAGTGGCTTATCGGGACAGGGGATGTATCAGCCCCAGCATTTT	CASSGLSGQGMYQPQHF
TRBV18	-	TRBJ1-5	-	TGTGCCGGTAGTCTGGGTAGCAATCAGCCCCAGCATTTT	CAGSLGSNQPQHF
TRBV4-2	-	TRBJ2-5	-	TGTGCCAGCAGCAAAGGGGCAGGACAAGAGACCCAGTACTTC	CASSKGAGQETQYF
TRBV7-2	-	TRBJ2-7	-	TGTGCCAGCAGTCCATACCGGGACGCCTACGAGCAGTACTTC	CASSPYRDAYEQYF
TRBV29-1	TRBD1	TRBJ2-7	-	TGCAGCGTCGGGACAGGGGGGCCCTACGAGCAGTACTTC	CSVGTGGPYEQYF
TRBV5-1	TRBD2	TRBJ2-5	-	TGCGCCAGCAGCCCGGGGAGCTTGCGGGGGTTCCCAACCCAGTACTTC	CASSPGSLRGFPTQYF
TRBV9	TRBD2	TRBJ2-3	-	TGTGCCAGCAGCGTATTGGGACTAGCGGGATCGGATACGCAGTATTTT	CASSVLGLAGSDTQYF
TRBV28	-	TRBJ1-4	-	TGTGCCAGCAGTTCAGCGACACTTTTAAATGAAAAACTGTTTTTT	CASSSATLLNEKLFF
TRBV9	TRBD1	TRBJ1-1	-	TGTGCCAGCAGCCCCCGACAGGGTAGGAGTGAAGCTTTCTTT	CASSPRQGRSEAFF
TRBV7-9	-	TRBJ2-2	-	TGTGCCAGCAGCTTATCGTCCCTAGGTCCCGGGGAGCTGTTTTTT	CASSLSSLGPGELFF
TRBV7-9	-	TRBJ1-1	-	TGTGCCAGCCGGCAGGGTTTCAAGAACACTGAAGCTTTCTTT	CASRQGFKNTEAFF
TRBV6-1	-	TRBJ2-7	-	TGTGCCAGCAGTGACACCGTCCCACCTTACGAGCAGTACTTC	CASSDTVPPYEQYF
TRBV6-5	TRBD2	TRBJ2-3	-	TGTGCCAGCAGTTATTCAGCTAGCGGGAGCACAGATACGCAGTATTTT	CASSYSASGSTDTQYF
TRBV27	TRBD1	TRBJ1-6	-	TGTGCCAGCAGTTTGGTACAGGGGGCGGTTTCACCCCTCCACTTT	CASSLVQGAVSPLHF
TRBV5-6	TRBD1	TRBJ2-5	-	TGTGCCAGCAGCCCCGGGACAGGGGTCTACGAGACCCAGTACTTC	CASSPGTGVYETQYF
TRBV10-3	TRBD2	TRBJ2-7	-	TGTGCCATCAGGCTCTATAGCGGGAGTTACGAGCAGTACTTC	CAIRLYSGSYEQYF
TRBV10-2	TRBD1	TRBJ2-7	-	TGCGCCAGCAGTGAGCGCTTCGGACAGGGAGGCGAGCAGTACTTC	CASSERFGQGGEQYF
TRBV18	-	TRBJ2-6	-	TGTGCCAGCTCACGGGGAACTGGGGCCAACGTCCTGACTTTC	CASSRGTGANVLTF
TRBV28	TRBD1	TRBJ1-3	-	TGTGCCAGCAGAGGACAGGGGGAAAACACCATATATTTT	CASRGQGENTIYF
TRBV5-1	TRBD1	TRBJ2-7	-	TGCGCCAGCAGCTCGGACAGGGGACTCGAGCAGTACTTC	CASSSDRGLEQYF
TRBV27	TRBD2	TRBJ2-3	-	TGTGCCAGCAGGAAGGGACTAGATGGTACAGATACGCAGTATTTT	CASRKGLDGTDTQYF
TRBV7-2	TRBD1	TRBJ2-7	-	TGTGCCAGCAGTCCCGGGGCAGGGGGACCCTACGAGCAGTACTTC	CASSPGAGGPYEQYF
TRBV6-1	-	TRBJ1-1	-	TGTGCCACAACTAGATCCAGTCAGAACACTGAAGCTTTCTTT	CATTRSSQNTEAFF
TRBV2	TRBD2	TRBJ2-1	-	TGTGCCAGCAGTACATGGACTAGCGGAGAATACAATGAGCAGTTCTTC	CASSTWTSGEYNEQFF
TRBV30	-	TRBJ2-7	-	TGTGCCTGGAGTAAAGAGGGGATGGGGTACTACGAGCAGTACTTC	CAWSKEGMGYYEQYF
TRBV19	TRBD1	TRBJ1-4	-	TGTGCCAGCGGGGGACAGGGGGCGGGTGAAAAACTGTTTTTT	CASGGQGAGEKLFF
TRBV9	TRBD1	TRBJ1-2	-	TGTGCCAGCAGCGGGCCGGGACAGGATAACTATGGCTACACCTTC	CASSGPGQDNYGYTF
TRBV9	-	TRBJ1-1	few	TGTGCCAGCAGCGTAACGTCCGTGAACACTGAAGCTTTCTTT	CASSVTSVNTEAFF
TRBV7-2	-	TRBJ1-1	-	TGTGCCAGCAGCTCCGACAGGATCACTGAAGCTTTCTTT	CASSSDRITEAFF